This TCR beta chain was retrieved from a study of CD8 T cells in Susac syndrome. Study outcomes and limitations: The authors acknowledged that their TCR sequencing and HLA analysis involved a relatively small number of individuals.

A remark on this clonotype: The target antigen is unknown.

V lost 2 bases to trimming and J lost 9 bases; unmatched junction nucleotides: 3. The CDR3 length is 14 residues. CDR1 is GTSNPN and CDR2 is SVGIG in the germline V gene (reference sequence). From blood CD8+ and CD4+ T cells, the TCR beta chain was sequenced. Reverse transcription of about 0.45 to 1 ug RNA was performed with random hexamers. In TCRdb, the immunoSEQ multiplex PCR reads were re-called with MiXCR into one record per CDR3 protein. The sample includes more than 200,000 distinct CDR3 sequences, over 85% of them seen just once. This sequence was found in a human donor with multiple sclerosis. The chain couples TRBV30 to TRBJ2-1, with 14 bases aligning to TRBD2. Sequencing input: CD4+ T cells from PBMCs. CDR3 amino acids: CAWSRLAGGIEQFF. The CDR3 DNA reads TGTGCCTGGAGTAGACTAGCGGGAGGGATTGAGCAGTTCTTC.